The T cell receptor beta chain described here comes from a study of tumor-infiltrating lymphocytes in primary liver carcinoma. Study-level background: The number of productive TCRbeta reads per sample ranged from roughly 3.65 to 7.13 million and was similar across tissue types.

This clonotype showed up just a few times. Its target is not known. The researchers obtained blood RNA from unsorted whole blood and also extracted germline DNA. Those patients suffered from chronic HBV infection and were treatment-naive. General study results and limits: Tumor specimens were characterized by a significantly higher top-250-clone fraction than blood (p = 0.039). It was tumor-adjacent and tumor-blood pairs that overlapped less than tumor region pairs did.

Synthesis of TCR beta cDNA was carried out from about 540 ng total RNA with a constant-region primer. Libraries of TCR beta came from three nested multiplex PCR rounds with slightly modified ARM-PCR. A C-beta reverse primer was combined with TRBV1-TRBV30 forward primers in the first two PCR rounds, and each round had around 11 cycles. MiXCR, run by TCRdb on the multiplex PCR reads, gives a single entry per CDR3 protein. This table has about 200,000 distinct CDR3 sequences, less than 65% appearing once. The CDR3 covers 14 residues. The V gene end was trimmed by 3 bases and the J gene end by 4 bases; junction bases not matched to a gene: 6. CDR1 SGHNT and CDR2 YYREEE come from the germline V gene (reference sequence).

Sequencing was done on a sample of peripheral blood. This sequence joins TRBV5-4 and TRBJ2-5; TRBD2 matches at 7 bases. This clonotype was obtained from a woman aged 55-69 years with primary liver carcinoma and hepatitis B virus infection. The CDR3 bases are TGTGCCAGCAGCTCACGGGGAGGGTTAGAGACCCAGTACTTC. Protein sequence: CASSSRGGLETQYF.